Listed here are 22 T cell receptor beta chains from one sample, sequenced in a study of neurological immune-mediated disorders. TCRdb re-derived calls from the 5' RACE reads in MiXCR, one entry per CDR3 protein. This table holds 59,000 or so distinct CDR3 sequences, over 9.5% found once. The sequenced sample consisted of PBMCs. These receptors came from an older woman with HTLV-1-associated myelopathy (HAM/TSP).

This clonotype was counted ten times or more. This chain links TRBV10-3 with TRBJ2-5, with 10 nucleotides matching TRBD1. The germline CDR1 and CDR2 sequences are ENHRY and SYGVKD. Losses at the gene ends were 4 bases for V and 3 bases for J; bases not matched to a gene: 11. CDR3 length equals 17 residues. The CDR3 region is CAISGSPGTGVKETQYF. The DNA of the CDR3 is TGTGCCATCAGTGGGAGCCCCGGGACAGGGGTGAAAGAGACCCAGTACTTC.

This clonotype has ten or more counts. The chain links TRBV5-5 to TRBJ2-5; 7 bases match TRBD1. V was clipped by 0 bases and J by 0 bases; unmatched bases: 5. This CDR3 is built from 16 residues. Germline CDR1 and CDR2: SGHKS and YYEKEE (reference sequence). The chain's CDR3 is CASSLAGQTYQETQYF. The DNA of the CDR3 is TGTGCCAGCAGCTTGGCGGGACAGACCTACCAAGAGACCCAGTACTTC.

This clonotype was seen repeatedly, ten times or more. V gene TRBV25-1 combines with J gene TRBJ1-2; D perhaps matches TRBD1 (5 bases). The CDR3 runs 12 residues. Germline lookup yields CDR1 MGHDK and CDR2 SYGVNS. V was cut by 3 bases and J by 5 bases, with 7 bases left in between. CDR3 amino acids: CASSEGPYGYTF. CDR3 nucleotides: TGTGCCAGCAGTGAGGGACCTTATGGCTACACCTTC.

This clonotype was counted many times. The gene calls are TRBV5-1 and TRBJ2-1, with D possibly matching TRBD1 (5 bases). Germline CDR1 and CDR2: SGHRS and YFSETQ. There are 13 residues in the CDR3. Trimming took 4 bases from V and 6 from J, leaving 11 bases between them. This CDR3 reads CASSPSGLNEQFF. Written as DNA, the CDR3 is TGCGCCAGCAGCCCCTCAGGGCTCAATGAGCAGTTCTTC. The whole variable domain, remainder taken from reference TRBV5-1 and TRBJ2-1, is KAGVTQTPRYLIKTRGQQVTLSCSPISGHRSVSWYQQTPGQGLQFLFEYFSETQRNKGNFPGRFSGRQFSNSRSEMNVSTLELGDSALYLCASSPSGLNEQFFGPGTRLTVL.

This clonotype was observed many times. This chain connects TRBV5-1 to TRBJ2-3; the D is unclear. Trimming left V 1 base short and J 5 bases short, with 2 bases between. The germline gives CDR1 SGHRS, CDR2 YFSETQ. This CDR3 comprises 11 residues. The CDR3 reads CASSLKDTQYF. The DNA of the CDR3 is TGCGCCAGCAGCTTGAAAGATACGCAGTATTTT.

This clonotype was counted ten times or more. The chain is built from TRBV6-1 and TRBJ2-4; the D gene is possibly TRBD1 (5 bases). The CDR3 has 13 residues. Germline CDR1 reads MNHNS; CDR2 reads SASEGT. The germline V and J ends were trimmed by 6 bases and 5 bases, with 11 bases remaining between them. CDR3 amino acids: CASSGQTENIQYF. The DNA for the CDR3 is TGTGCCAGCAGCGGCCAGACAGAAAACATTCAGTACTTC.

This clonotype was picked up many times. This chain connects TRBV27 to TRBJ2-1; D possibly corresponds to TRBD2 (5 bases). The CDR3 covers 14 residues. V lost 3 bases, J lost 5 bases, and 11 bases lay in between. Germline V gene data show CDR1 as MNHEY and CDR2 as SMNVEV (reference sequence). The CDR3 DNA reads TGTGCCAGCAGTTTCCGGCAGGAGGACAATGAGCAGTTCTTC. This translates into CASSFRQEDNEQFF.

This clonotype showed up many times. The chain is built from TRBV4-1 and TRBJ2-5; D is unresolved. CDR1 and CDR2 (germline): MGHRA, YSYEKL. V lost 0 bases and J lost 4, with 3 bases in between. This CDR3 has 12 amino acids. The DNA for the CDR3 is TGCGCCAGCAGCCAAGATCGAGAGACCCAGTACTTC. Its protein is CASSQDRETQYF.

This clonotype was detected many times. V usage is TRBV29-1 and J usage is TRBJ1-4; weak D call: TRBD1 (6 bases). The CDR3 runs 13 residues. The V gene's germline CDR1 is SQVTM and CDR2 ANQGSEA. V was cut by 4 bases and J by 7 bases, with 13 bases left in between. CDR3 amino acids: CSVAGARGEKLFF. CDR3 bases: TGCAGCGTTGCAGGGGCGCGGGGTGAAAAACTGTTTTTT.

This chain connects TRBV15 to TRBJ2-5; D gene unclear. The CDR3 sequence is 15 residues long. V lost 1 base to trimming and J lost 5 bases, with 14 bases between them. Germline V CDR1 and CDR2: LNHNV, YYDKDF (reference sequence). CDR3 protein: CATSRALDAWETQYF. CDR3 bases: TGTGCCACCAGCAGAGCCCTTGACGCGTGGGAGACCCAGTACTTC.

At least ten counts were recorded for this clonotype. The genes are TRBV5-1 and TRBJ1-2; 8 bases are shared with TRBD1. The CDR3 totals 14 residues. Losses at the gene ends were 2 bases for V and 6 bases for J; bases not matched to a gene: 6. Per the germline V gene, CDR1 is SGHRS and CDR2 is YFSETQ. The CDR3 here is CASSFGDRLDGYTF. The CDR3 coding sequence is TGCGCCAGCAGCTTTGGGGACAGGTTAGATGGCTACACCTTC.

The table lists this clonotype with many counts. V and J are TRBV7-9 and TRBJ2-7; 10 nucleotides line up with TRBD1. The CDR3 is 13 residues long. Germline lookup yields CDR1 SEHNR and CDR2 FQNEAQ (reference sequence). The V and J ends lost 7 bases and 6 bases, in that order; junction bases with no gene match: 6. The CDR3 loop is CASMETGGLEQYF. DNA of the CDR3: TGTGCCAGCATGGAGACAGGGGGCCTCGAGCAGTACTTC.

This clonotype showed up many times. The chain couples TRBV6-5 to TRBJ2-7; D is undetermined. Germline CDR1 reads MNHEY; CDR2 reads SVGAGI. This CDR3 is built from 14 residues. Deletions cut 0 bases from V and 1 base from J, with 7 bases between. The CDR3: CASSYSSVSYEQYF. As DNA, the CDR3 is TGTGCCAGCAGTTACTCCTCCGTTTCCTACGAGCAGTACTTC.

Ten or more counts support this clonotype. V is TRBV3-1 and J is TRBJ1-2, with 7 positions matching TRBD1. The V gene's germline CDR1 is LGHDT and CDR2 YNNKEL (reference sequence). The CDR3 totals 14 residues. V was pared by 6 bases and J by 3 bases, with 7 bases of the junction left unmatched. CDR3 region: CASRLQGSDYGYTF. In DNA form, the CDR3 reads TGTGCCAGCAGACTACAGGGGTCGGACTATGGCTACACCTTC.

This clonotype was picked up many times. This chain connects TRBV7-2 to TRBJ2-3; 9 positions agree with TRBD2. Germline CDR1 reads SGHTA; CDR2 reads FQGNSA. J was trimmed by 1 base and V by 0 bases; bases with no gene match: 2. CDR3 length equals 16 residues. For the CDR3, the DNA is TGTGCCAGCAGCTTAGCTAGCGGGAGCGGCACAGATACGCAGTATTTT. Protein sequence: CASSLASGSGTDTQYF.

This clonotype occurred many times. The V and J genes are TRBV29-1 and TRBJ2-1; weak D call: TRBD2 (6 bases). Germline V CDR1 and CDR2: SQVTM, ANQGSEA. Between the trimmed V and J ends, which lost 3 bases and 1 base, there was a span of 7 bases. There are 13 residues in the CDR3. CDR3 loop: CSVERGSYNEQFF. CDR3 sequence (DNA): TGCAGCGTTGAGCGGGGTTCCTACAATGAGCAGTTCTTC.

The CDR3 nucleotides read TGTGCCAGCAGTGAACAGGGGGCGTCAAATGAGAAGTACTTC. Protein product: CASSEQGASNEKYF. This chain uses TRBV25-1 with TRBJ2-5, with 8 bases that match TRBD1. Unmatched junction bases numbered 11, after V lost 2 bases and J lost 12 bases. The CDR3 loop spans 14 amino acids. The germline V gene has CDR1 MGHDK and CDR2 SYGVNS.

The table lists this clonotype with many counts. The gene calls are TRBV2 and TRBJ1-1, with a possible D match to TRBD1 (5 bases). The V gene's germline CDR1 is SNHLY and CDR2 FYNNEI. Trimming shortened V by 8 bases and J by 1 base, and 11 bases separated the two germline ends. The CDR3 is 13 residues long. The CDR3 region is CASGGLQNTEAFF. CDR3 DNA sequence: TGTGCCAGCGGGGGACTCCAGAACACTGAAGCTTTCTTT.

This clonotype was seen many times. The chain combines TRBV7-9 with TRBJ2-1, with D maybe TRBD1 (6 bases). The V end lost 7 bases, the J end lost 7 bases, and 17 bases lay between the germline ends. CDR3 length equals 14 residues. CDR1 is SEHNR, CDR2 FQNEAQ, per germline (reference sequence). CDR3 DNA: TGTGCCAGCACCCTAGGGTGGGGGCCGAATGAGCAGTTCTTC. It codes for CASTLGWGPNEQFF. Using reference TRBV7-9 and TRBJ2-1 for the parts outside the CDR3, the full variable domain is DTGVSQNPRHKITKRGQNVTFRCDPISEHNRLYWYRQTLGQGPEFLTYFQNEAQLEKSRLLSDRFSAERPKGSFSTLEIQRTEQGDSAMYLCASTLGWGPNEQFFGPGTRLTVL.

This clonotype was detected ten times or more. This chain joins TRBV2 and TRBJ2-2; D remains unclear. Germline V gives CDR1 SNHLY, CDR2 FYNNEI. The CDR3 runs to 13 residues. V dropped 0 bases and J dropped 5 bases, with 4 bases sitting between them. The CDR3 protein is CASSEAWTGELFF. CDR3 bases: TGTGCCAGCAGTGAAGCGTGGACCGGGGAGCTGTTTTTT.

The V gene is TRBV4-1, the J gene TRBJ1-1; D remains ambiguous. This CDR3 is built from 15 residues. CDR1 MGHRA and CDR2 YSYEKL come from the germline V gene. The V gene lost 1 base and the J gene lost 1 base, with 10 bases spanning the gap. The CDR3 DNA follows: TGCGCCAGCAGCCAAGTACAGAATCCGAACACTGAAGCTTTCTTT. It translates to CASSQVQNPNTEAFF.

There are many counts of this clonotype. The chain couples TRBV9 to TRBJ2-1; TRBD2 matches 9 bases. The length of the CDR3 is 17 residues. Germline CDR1 SGDLS, CDR2 YYNGEE. J lost 8 bases, V lost 0 bases, and 12 bases had no gene match. The chain's CDR3 is CASSVAELAGNGDEQFF. The CDR3 region has the DNA TGTGCCAGCAGCGTAGCCGAACTAGCGGGCAACGGGGATGAGCAGTTCTTC.